This paragraph covers one T cell receptor (beta chain) sequence. Its antigen is as yet unknown. This could be a read error, since a much larger clone is one nucleotide away. Unsorted whole blood supplied the blood RNA, and germline DNA was isolated too. Prior to the surgical procedure, about 4 milliliters of peripheral blood were collected. The data were obtained in a study of tumor-infiltrating lymphocytes in primary liver carcinoma. Background on the study: Productive TCRbeta read yields ran from roughly 3.6 to 7.1 million per sample and were similar between tissues.

Overall study results and limits: Compared with tumor region pairs, tumor-adjacent and tumor-blood pairs overlapped less.

V trimming: 4 bases; J trimming: 6 bases; junction bases outside the gene matches: 14. The length of the CDR3 is 17 residues. In germline, CDR1 is MGHRA, CDR2 YSYEKL. Constant-region priming of about 0.5 ug total RNA yielded TCR beta cDNA. Amplification in three nested multiplex PCR rounds with slightly modified ARM-PCR gave rise to TCR beta libraries. Each of the first two PCR rounds ran 9 to 11 cycles with TRBV1-TRBV30 forward and C-beta reverse primers. TCRdb recomputed calls from the multiplex PCR reads with MiXCR, one row per CDR3 protein. The sample lists about 180,000 distinct CDR3 sequences, 60% occurring once.

The chain couples TRBV4-1 to TRBJ2-3, with 9 bases lining up with TRBD2. The TCR was taken from a man between 40 and 49 years old with primary liver carcinoma and hepatitis B virus infection. Source material: peripheral blood. The DNA for the CDR3 is TGCGCCAGCAGCCGAGGAGCCCTAGCGGGACGGATGGATACGCAGTATTTT. Translating it yields CASSRGALAGRMDTQYF.